The rows below give T cell receptor beta chains drawn from one sample of a study of blood T cell repertoires in COVID-19. Here immunoSEQ multiplex PCR was the method, and the copy in TCRdb shows in-frame clones only, minus some. The table includes hundreds of thousands of clones, 65% to 90% detected once. Sequencing was performed on peripheral blood. The receptors derive from a woman aged 80 or over with active or convalescent COVID-19. The CDR3 runs from the conserved cysteine through the conserved F or W. The D gene is left open where the match is weak. Not all rows give a size; the values are once, few, many and, for expanded clones, a class.

CASTTYPPGQPRVFF,TRBD1,few,15,TRBV19
CASSPAGWNDNEQFF,-,-,15,TRBV5-1
CASSESILAAFF,-,-,12,TRBV10-1
CASSLNPGGPPYNEQFF,TRBD2,-,17,TRBV5-1
CASSQESGLPSYEQYF,-,-,16,TRBV3-1/TRBV3-2
CASSFGQFGETQYF,-,-,14,TRBV7-7
CASSLDGTGDEQYF,TRBD1,-,14,TRBV5-1
CASSEGTGRGNTIYF,TRBD1,-,15,TRBV5-1
CASSPRLAGKLDEQYF,TRBD2,many,16,TRBV18
CAWSWGGGTEGNQPQHF,-,-,17,TRBV30
CASRQLDRGTTEAFF,-,-,15,TRBV2
CASSWATTNPEAFF,-,-,14,TRBV6-2/TRBV6-3
CASSAGLAGGVEQYF,TRBD2,-,15,TRBV5-1
CASSNNRGATNEKLFF,TRBD1,-,16,TRBV2
CASSRQESGYTF,-,few,12,TRBV2
CASSPQGAAEKLFF,TRBD1,-,14,TRBV7-8
CASSNLQGGGNQPQHF,-,-,16,TRBV21-1
CASSSRNTGELFF,-,-,13,TRBV12-3/TRBV12-4
CASRMTGSSGNTIYF,-,-,15,TRBV7-8
CASSRLGGYEQYF,-,few,13,TRBV18
CASSQETANYGYTF,-,-,14,TRBV4-2
CASSTRTGNYGYTF,TRBD1,-,14,TRBV5-1
CASSFRFGSRGSGANVLTF,-,-,19,TRBV7-9
CASTGQLNTEAFF,-,-,13,TRBV19
CAWNRQGIGGYTF,TRBD1,-,13,TRBV30
CASSPRTGGSGANVLTF,TRBD1,-,17,TRBV27
CASSPGGRLTGELFF,-,-,15,TRBV5-6
CASSQGRTGREAAFF,TRBD1,few,15,TRBV3-1/TRBV3-2
CASRGTEVNGYTF,TRBD1,-,13,TRBV27
CASSIGEGQGSQPQHF,TRBD1,-,16,TRBV19
CASSPGTSGTNTDTQYF,TRBD2,-,17,TRBV28
CATSDSGAQAGGPGTQYF,TRBD2,-,18,TRBV24-1
CASSRQDQNTEAFF,-,-,14,TRBV6-5
CAISNGQGGNTEAFF,TRBD1,few,15,TRBV10-3
CASRPGVRAVSEKLFF,-,few,16,TRBV19
CASSPSGTDTQYF,-,-,13,TRBV12-3/TRBV12-4
CASSQWTGGENTEAFF,-,once,16,TRBV14
CASSLGGGDTDTQYF,-,-,15,TRBV7-6
CASSQDPGGREKLFF,TRBD1,-,15,TRBV3-1/TRBV3-2
CAWSVSGTGYQPQHF,TRBD1,-,15,TRBV30
CSVGQGTDTQYF,TRBD1,once,12,TRBV29-1
CASSPPRGGTDNEQFF,TRBD1,-,16,TRBV4-1
CAILGQPDTQYF,TRBD1,few,12,TRBV28
CASSFQRGTLGQETQYF,TRBD2,few,17,TRBV7-2
CASSPGLAGVYEQYF,TRBD2,once,15,TRBV18
CASSLYKGVESGELFF,-,-,16,TRBV7-9
CASKQSGQGNYGYTF,TRBD1,-,15,TRBV28
CASSDQGLTEAFF,-,-,13,TRBV6-1
CASSIGQGYTEAFF,-,few,14,TRBV19
CASSLEGTAPGANVLTF,TRBD1,-,17,TRBV5-1
CASSLDPTDSSKFF,-,-,14,TRBV11-2
CASSQGGGDTGELFF,-,-,15,TRBV4-2